These 9 T cell receptor beta chains came from one sample sequenced in a study of T cell responses to AZD1222 COVID-19 vaccine. Generated by immunoSEQ multiplex PCR, the TCRdb table keeps only in-frame clones and is missing some. The sample yields roughly 130,000 clones, around nine tenths seen once. The source was peripheral blood, collected on day 0 of AZD1222 vaccination. These receptors came from an adult in good health.

This clone was seen once. The chain joins TRBV18 to TRBJ1-1; D call uncertain. Between the trimmed V and J ends, which lost 3 bases and 6 bases, there was a span of 8 bases. Germline V gene data show CDR1 as KGHSH and CDR2 as LQKENI. This CDR3 has 12 amino acids. CDR3 DNA sequence: TGTGCCAGCTCACCTCGTGAACCTGAAGCTTTCTTT. It specifies CASSPREPEAFF.

The V gene is TRBV6-1, the J gene TRBJ2-7; D perhaps matches TRBD1 (6 bases). The V end lost 5 bases, the J end lost 3 bases, and 11 bases lay between the germline ends. Germline CDR1 MNHNS, CDR2 SASEGT. The CDR3 extends over 13 amino acids. The CDR3 here is CASSLLTGYEQYF. CDR3 DNA sequence: TGTGCCAGCAGTCTCCTGACAGGCTACGAGCAGTACTTC.

The chain couples TRBV28 to TRBJ1-4; D not resolved. This CDR3 contains 15 residues. Germline CDR1 is MDHEN and CDR2 is SYDVKM. The ends were cut back, 2 bases at V and 5 bases at J, with 12 bases in the middle. The CDR3 loop reads CASSLIGFLNEKLFF. CDR3 DNA: TGTGCCAGCAGTTTAATCGGGTTCCTGAATGAAAAACTGTTTTTT. Complete variable domain (other parts from reference TRBV28 and TRBJ1-4): DVKVTQSSRYLVKRTGEKVFLECVQDMDHENMFWYRQDPGLGLRLIYFSYDVKMKEKGDIPEGYSVSREKKERFSLILESASTNQTSMYLCASSLIGFLNEKLFFGSGTQLSVL.

The chain carries TRBV11-3 and TRBJ1-2; a possible D gene is TRBD1 (6 bases). Germline CDR1 and CDR2: SGHNT and YENEEA. The CDR3 covers 18 residues. Trimming took off 2 bases at V and 0 bases at J, with 19 bases between the two ends. The CDR3 region has the DNA TGTGCCAGCAGCTTATATCAGGGGCGCGACGCTTCTAACTATGGCTACACCTTC. The encoded protein is CASSLYQGRDASNYGYTF. Combining the CDR3 with reference TRBV11-3 and TRBJ1-2 gives the whole variable domain EAGVVQSPRYKIIEKKQPVAFWCNPISGHNTLYWYLQNLGQGPELLIRYENEEAVDDSQLPKDRFSAERLKGVDSTLKIQPAELGDSAVYLCASSLYQGRDASNYGYTFGSGTRLTVV.

This chain links TRBV10-1 with TRBJ2-7; 9 bases are shared with TRBD2. This CDR3 is built from 21 residues. CDR1 WNHNN and CDR2 SYGVQD come from the germline V gene (reference sequence). J lost 6 bases, V lost 5 bases, and 29 bases had no gene match. The CDR3 DNA sequence: TGCGCCAGCAGTAGTAACTCGACAAGGGGCCCCTGTCTAGCGGGATTCATCGAGCAGTACTTC. Translation gives CASSSNSTRGPCLAGFIEQYF.

This clone was found a few times. V gene TRBV29-1 combines with J gene TRBJ1-1; D not resolved. Germline-derived CDR1 and CDR2 are SQVTM and ANQGSEA. The CDR3 is made up of 13 amino acids. Trimming stripped 4 bases from V and 4 bases from J, with 13 bases between. The chain's CDR3 is CSVVWGRGTEAFF. The CDR3 region has the DNA TGCAGCGTTGTTTGGGGTCGAGGCACTGAAGCTTTCTTT.

The chain carries TRBV7-9 and TRBJ1-5; D call uncertain. The CDR3 is 14 amino acids. Trimming removed 1 base from V and 8 bases from J, with 12 bases in between. Germline-derived CDR1 and CDR2 are SEHNR and FQNEAQ (reference sequence). The CDR3 sequence is CASSLGSMVEPQHF. CDR3 sequence (DNA): TGTGCCAGCAGCTTAGGTTCGATGGTGGAGCCCCAGCATTTT.

There are a few counts of this clone. The genes are TRBV19 and TRBJ2-7; D is unclear. V lost 6 bases and J lost 0, with 21 bases in between. The CDR3 runs 17 residues. Germline CDR1 and CDR2: LNHDA and SQIVND (reference sequence). CDR3 coding DNA: TGTGCCAGTAGGCCCTCCTACTCCACCCGGGCCTCCTACGAGCAGTACTTC. Its protein product is CASRPSYSTRASYEQYF.

This clone was observed once. The rearrangement links TRBV29-1 to TRBJ1-2; D may be TRBD1 (6 bases). The V end was cut by 4 bases, the J end by 6 bases, with 15 bases between. Per the germline V gene, CDR1 is SQVTM and CDR2 is ANQGSEA. The CDR3 extends over 13 amino acids. CDR3 sequence reads: CSVVLTWGHGYTF. In nucleotides, the CDR3 is TGCAGCGTTGTTCTTACGTGGGGGCATGGCTACACCTTC.